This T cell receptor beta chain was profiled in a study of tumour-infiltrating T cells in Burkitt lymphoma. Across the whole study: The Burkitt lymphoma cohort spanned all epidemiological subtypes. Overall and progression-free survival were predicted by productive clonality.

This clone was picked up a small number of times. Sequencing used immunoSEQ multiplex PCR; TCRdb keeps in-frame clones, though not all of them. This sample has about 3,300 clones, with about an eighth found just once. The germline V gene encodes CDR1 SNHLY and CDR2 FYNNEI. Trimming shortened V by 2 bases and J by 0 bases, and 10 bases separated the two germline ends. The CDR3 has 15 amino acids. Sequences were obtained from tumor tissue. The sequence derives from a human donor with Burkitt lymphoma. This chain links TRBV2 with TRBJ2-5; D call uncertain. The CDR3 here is CASSENRGHQETQYF. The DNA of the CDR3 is TGTGCCAGCAGTGAAAACCGAGGACACCAAGAGACCCAGTACTTC.